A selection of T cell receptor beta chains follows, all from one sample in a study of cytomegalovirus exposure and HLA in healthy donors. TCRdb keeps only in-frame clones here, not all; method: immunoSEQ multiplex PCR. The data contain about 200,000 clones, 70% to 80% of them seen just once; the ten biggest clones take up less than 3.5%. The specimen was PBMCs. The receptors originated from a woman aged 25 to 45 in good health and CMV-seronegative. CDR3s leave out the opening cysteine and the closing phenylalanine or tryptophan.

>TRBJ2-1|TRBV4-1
ASSYRDRDHNEQF
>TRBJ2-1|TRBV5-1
ASSYISAGSYNEQF
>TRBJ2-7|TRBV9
ASSADADSYEQY
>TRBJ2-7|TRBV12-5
ASGLSPTGEQY
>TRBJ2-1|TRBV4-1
ASSPGLAINEQF
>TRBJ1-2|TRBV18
ASSPSVPLDGYT
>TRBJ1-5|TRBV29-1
SVGSANQPQH
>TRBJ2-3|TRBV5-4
ASSPGLAGGTDTQY
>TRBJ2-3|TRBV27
ASSARAGVVDTQY
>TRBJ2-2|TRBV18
ASSPPTATSSTGELF
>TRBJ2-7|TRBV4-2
ASSQGLAGHSYEQY
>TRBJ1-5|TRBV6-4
ASRLSWGVNQPQH
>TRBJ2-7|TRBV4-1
ASSHLGRGGRFYEQY
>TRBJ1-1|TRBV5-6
ASSLTGLNTEAF
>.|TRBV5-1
ASSSSPGTGNEQY
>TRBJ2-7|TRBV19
ASRPGGRYEQY
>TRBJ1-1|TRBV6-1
ASSEEGWDTEAF